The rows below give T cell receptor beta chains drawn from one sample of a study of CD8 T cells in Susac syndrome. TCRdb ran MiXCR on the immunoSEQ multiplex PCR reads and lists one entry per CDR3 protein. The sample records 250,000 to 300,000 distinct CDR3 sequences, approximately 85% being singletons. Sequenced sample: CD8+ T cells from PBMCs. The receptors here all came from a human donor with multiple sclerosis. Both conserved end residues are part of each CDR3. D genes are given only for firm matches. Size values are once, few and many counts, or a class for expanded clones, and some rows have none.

cdr3_aa: CASSPGLAGNEQFF
cdr3_nt: TGTGCCAGCAGTCCGGGACTAGCGGGCAATGAGCAGTTCTTC
clone_size: few
j_call: TRBJ2-1
v_call: TRBV12-3/TRBV12-4
d_call: TRBD2

cdr3_aa: CASSQDRVLASYEQYF
cdr3_nt: TGCGCCAGCAGCCAAGACAGGGTCCTGGCTTCCTACGAGCAGTACTTC
clone_size: -
j_call: TRBJ2-7
v_call: TRBV4-3
d_call: -

cdr3_aa: CASSFTPGQGVGGYTF
cdr3_nt: TGTGCCAGCAGCTTTACCCCGGGACAGGGGGTCGGGGGCTACACCTTC
clone_size: -
j_call: TRBJ1-2
v_call: TRBV7-6
d_call: TRBD1

cdr3_aa: CASSYSVEPGEKLFF
cdr3_nt: TGTGCCAGCAGTTACTCGGTGGAACCAGGTGAAAAACTGTTTTTT
clone_size: -
j_call: TRBJ1-4
v_call: TRBV6-6
d_call: -

cdr3_aa: CASSQDLGPMYTF
cdr3_nt: TGCGCCAGCAGCCAAGATTTGGGACCTATGTACACCTTC
clone_size: -
j_call: TRBJ1-2
v_call: TRBV4-3
d_call: -

cdr3_aa: CASSPPRGRSPYNEQFF
cdr3_nt: TGTGCCAGTAGTCCGCCGAGGGGCCGTTCCCCCTACAATGAGCAGTTCTTC
clone_size: -
j_call: TRBJ2-1
v_call: TRBV19
d_call: -

cdr3_aa: CASSSGTSQPQHF
cdr3_nt: TGTGCCAGCAGCTCCGGGACAAGTCAGCCCCAGCATTTT
clone_size: -
j_call: TRBJ1-5
v_call: TRBV7-3
d_call: -

cdr3_aa: CASGLDGGSRQYF
cdr3_nt: TGTGCTAGTGGTTTGGACGGGGGAAGCAGGCAGTACTTC
clone_size: -
j_call: TRBJ2-7
v_call: TRBV12-5
d_call: -

cdr3_aa: CASSLAGGGEETQYF
cdr3_nt: TGTGCCAGCAGCTTAGCGGGAGGTGGGGAAGAGACCCAGTACTTC
clone_size: -
j_call: TRBJ2-5
v_call: TRBV13
d_call: TRBD2

cdr3_aa: CSARDVTALYGYTF
cdr3_nt: TGCAGTGCTAGAGACGTGACAGCGCTCTATGGCTACACCTTC
clone_size: -
j_call: TRBJ1-2
v_call: TRBV20-1
d_call: -

cdr3_aa: CASSSWRENTEAFF
cdr3_nt: TGTGCCAGCAGCTCTTGGAGGGAGAACACTGAAGCTTTCTTT
clone_size: -
j_call: TRBJ1-1
v_call: TRBV7-9
d_call: -

cdr3_aa: CASSTALGPHYNEQFF
cdr3_nt: TGTGCCAGCAGCACTGCACTCGGACCCCACTACAATGAGCAGTTCTTC
clone_size: -
j_call: TRBJ2-1
v_call: TRBV28
d_call: -

cdr3_aa: CASSWGVSTGTEAFF
cdr3_nt: TGTGCCAGCAGCTGGGGGGTCTCAACGGGAACTGAAGCTTTCTTT
clone_size: -
j_call: TRBJ1-1
v_call: TRBV7-9
d_call: -

cdr3_aa: CASSLGHSNQPQHF
cdr3_nt: TGTGCCAGCAGTTTGGGGCATAGCAATCAGCCCCAGCATTTT
clone_size: once
j_call: TRBJ1-5
v_call: TRBV28
d_call: -

cdr3_aa: CASSLAAYNEQFF
cdr3_nt: TGTGCCAGCAGTTTAGCGGCCTACAATGAGCAGTTCTTC
clone_size: -
j_call: TRBJ2-1
v_call: TRBV12-3/TRBV12-4
d_call: -

cdr3_aa: CASSPFRAGTGELFF
cdr3_nt: TGTGCCAGCAGCCCCTTCCGAGCGGGCACCGGGGAGCTGTTTTTT
clone_size: -
j_call: TRBJ2-2
v_call: TRBV7-8
d_call: -

cdr3_aa: CSVGGGGYYDGYTF
cdr3_nt: TGCAGCGTTGGCGGGGGGGGTTACTATGATGGCTACACCTTC
clone_size: -
j_call: TRBJ1-2
v_call: TRBV29-1
d_call: -

cdr3_aa: CSAPGALRFTDTQYF
cdr3_nt: TGCAGTGCCCCTGGGGCTCTCCGATTCACAGATACGCAGTATTTT
clone_size: -
j_call: TRBJ2-3
v_call: TRBV20-1
d_call: -

cdr3_aa: CASSYWTGGNYGYTF
cdr3_nt: TGTGCCAGCAGTTACTGGACAGGGGGCAACTATGGCTACACCTTC
clone_size: once
j_call: TRBJ1-2
v_call: TRBV6-5
d_call: TRBD1

cdr3_aa: CASSPGTPSYRNIQYF
cdr3_nt: TGTGCCAGCAGCCCCGGGACCCCGAGTTATCGAAACATTCAGTACTTC
clone_size: -
j_call: TRBJ2-4
v_call: TRBV6-1
d_call: -

cdr3_aa: CASSFARDTEAFF
cdr3_nt: TGTGCCAGCAGTTTCGCTAGGGACACTGAAGCTTTCTTT
clone_size: -
j_call: TRBJ1-1
v_call: TRBV27
d_call: -

cdr3_aa: CASSLGPAIGYSNQPQHF
cdr3_nt: TGTGCCAGCAGCTTAGGGCCCGCTATTGGGTACAGCAATCAGCCCCAGCATTTT
clone_size: -
j_call: TRBJ1-5
v_call: TRBV7-6
d_call: -